The rows below give T cell receptor beta chains drawn from one sample of a study of cytomegalovirus exposure and HLA in healthy donors. The repertoire was sequenced with immunoSEQ multiplex PCR; TCRdb's copy has only in-frame clones and lacks some. The sample consists of some 150,000 clones, around 80% of them appearing once. The sequenced sample was PBMCs. All receptors derive from a woman aged 50 to 60 in good health and CMV-seropositive. CDR3s leave out the opening cysteine and the closing phenylalanine or tryptophan. Each record gives: J gene, D gene, CDR3 length, V gene, clone size, CDR3 protein. D genes are given only for firm matches. Size is stated for part of the rows, as once, few or many counts, or as a class when the clone is expanded.

TRBJ1-1	TRBD1	13	TRBV19	.	ASSMTRGLNTEAF
TRBJ2-2	.	11	TRBV5-1	.	ARLRANTGELF
TRBJ2-2	.	11	TRBV7-8	once	ASSLGLGGELF
TRBJ1-4	.	14	TRBV27	.	ASRPRLTVRDEKLF
TRBJ1-1	TRBD1	16	TRBV15	.	ATSGPAGTGWMNTEAF
TRBJ2-7	.	12	TRBV4-1	.	ASSQVRGAGEQY
TRBJ2-3	.	13	TRBV2	.	ASSVLVGLTDTQY
TRBJ2-1	TRBD2	13	TRBV9	.	ASSHTSGVYNEQF
TRBJ2-2	.	12	TRBV6-4	.	ASRPSRNTGELF
TRBJ2-2	TRBD1	15	TRBV9	.	ASSVLGGTVNTGELF
TRBJ2-7	.	11	TRBV5-4	.	ASSLDLSYEQY
TRBJ2-2	.	12	TRBV19	.	ASSLNRGFGELF
TRBJ1-2	TRBD1	10	TRBV7-2	.	ASSSTGRGYT
TRBJ1-1	.	11	TRBV10-3	.	AISSGVNTEAF
TRBJ2-1	TRBD1	11	TRBV28	.	ASSLGQEGKQF
TRBJ2-1	.	14	TRBV6-1	.	ASSEGQGIGYNEQF
TRBJ2-3	.	14	TRBV5-1	.	ASSLVGEVGTDTQY
TRBJ1-1	.	12	TRBV6-5	once	ASSLQEKNTEAF
TRBJ2-7	TRBD1	13	TRBV30	.	AWSLSGTGSYEQY
TRBJ2-1	TRBD2	17	TRBV5-6	few	ASSWTSGRAWPSYNEQF
TRBJ2-7	.	12	TRBV9	.	ASSVDGGLGEQY
TRBJ2-7	TRBD2	12	TRBV7-6	medium-sized	ASSFSGGTYEQY
TRBJ1-2	.	12	TRBV30	.	AWSQLPNSGGYT
TRBJ1-1	.	9	TRBV7-8	.	ASRLFEEAF
TRBJ1-1	.	12	TRBV7-9	.	ASSGQYINTEAF
TRBJ2-6	.	12	TRBV5-4	.	ASSPGTGANVLT
TRBJ2-5	.	13	TRBV27	.	ASRRDRLIQETQY
TRBJ1-2	.	10	TRBV7-9	.	AQETDHGGYT
TRBJ2-7	.	13	TRBV27	.	ASSKGQGSSYEQY
TRBJ1-2	.	14	TRBV9	.	ASSVGYRRPNYGYT
TRBJ1-2	TRBD1	12	TRBV6-5	.	ASSRDRDGYGYT
TRBJ1-2	.	10	TRBV7-3	.	ASSAGPHGYT
TRBJ2-7	TRBD2	16	TRBV7-2	.	ASSLGSGRPFRVDEQY
TRBJ2-3	.	14	TRBV4-2	.	ASSQDASSDTDTQY
TRBJ1-1	.	11	TRBV6-5	.	ASSYSGRPEAF
TRBJ2-7	TRBD1	13	TRBV4-1	.	ASSQGGQGGYEQY
TRBJ2-2	.	13	TRBV4-3	.	ASSQVGLASGELF
TRBJ2-2	TRBD1	14	TRBV18	.	ASSQRDSANTGELF
TRBJ2-7	.	12	TRBV9	.	ASSVEQGPYEQY
TRBJ2-7	TRBD1	14	TRBV5-1	few	ASSPDPGTGAYEQY
TRBJ1-5	.	12	TRBV30	.	AWSIGNSDQPQH
TRBJ1-4	.	9	TRBV9	few	ASSRSEKLF
TRBJ1-5	TRBD1	12	TRBV5-1	few	ASSIGQGHQPQH
TRBJ2-7	TRBD1	13	TRBV28	few	ASSLLGTGSYEQY
TRBJ2-7	TRBD2	9	TRBV20-1	.	SARGAYEQY
TRBJ2-2	.	10	TRBV10-3	.	AIARVEGELF
TRBJ2-3	TRBD1	11	TRBV5-4	.	ASSSAGTDTQY